The clone carrying this TCR beta chain was recorded many times. TCRdb independently ran MiXCR on the 5' RACE reads; one entry per CDR3 protein. The sample lists about 39,000 distinct CDR3 sequences; 3.5% to 4% were seen once. This sample is part of a study of CD8 T cells in ankylosing spondylitis. Germline assignment: CDR1 SGDLS and CDR2 YYNGEE. The trim removed 3 bases at V and 7 bases at J, leaving 5 bases unmatched. This CDR3 comprises 15 residues. Source material: blood, either unsorted or a sorted T cell fraction (not recorded which). This receptor was obtained from a female donor with ankylosing spondylitis or in good health (not recorded which). The chain has TRBV9 and TRBJ2-2, with 11 bases that match TRBD1. The CDR3 coding sequence is TGTGCCAGCAGCGACGGACAGGGGGCTATCGGGGAGCTGTTTTTT. It specifies CASSDGQGAIGELFF.